The 16 T cell receptor beta chains below come from one sample, sequenced in a study of T cells after yellow fever vaccination. TCRdb redid the calling of the 5' RACE reads with MiXCR, one entry per CDR3 protein. The repertoire holds some 160,000 distinct CDR3 sequences, with under 7.5% as singletons. The sequences come from CD4+ T cells sorted from PBMCs, collected 5 to 6 days after the first yellow fever vaccination. The receptors were sampled from a man younger than 35 who received the YFV17D yellow fever vaccine.

This clonotype was detected ten times or more. The CDR3 reads CASSLLRNTEAFF. As DNA, the CDR3 is TGTGCCAGCAGCCTGCTGAGAAACACTGAAGCTTTCTTT. V is TRBV14 and J is TRBJ1-1; unclear D gene. This CDR3 has 13 residues. Germline CDR1 and CDR2: SGHDN and FVKESK. The V and J ends lost 4 bases and 2 bases respectively, with 8 bases between them.

This clonotype was detected ten times or more. This chain connects TRBV20-1 to TRBJ2-3, with D maybe TRBD2 (6 bases). This CDR3 region has 13 residues. V was clipped by 5 bases and J by 3 bases, with 12 bases between them. CDR1 and CDR2 (germline): DFQATT, SNEGSKA (reference sequence). In DNA, the CDR3 is TGCAGTGCTCCTGTGGGAGGAACAGATACGCAGTATTTT. Protein: CSAPVGGTDTQYF.

The rearrangement uses TRBV7-8 and TRBJ1-5; 8 bases align to TRBD1. CDR1 is SGHVS, CDR2 FQNEAQ, per germline. The CDR3 is made up of 14 amino acids. V lost 6 bases, J lost 8 bases, and 9 bases stayed unmatched. CDR3 protein: CASRARGPLEPQHF. The DNA for the CDR3 is TGTGCCAGCAGGGCCAGGGGGCCGTTGGAGCCCCAGCATTTT.

This clonotype has ten or more counts. The rearrangement links TRBV7-2 to TRBJ2-5, with TRBD2 matching over 10 bases. The germline gives CDR1 SGHTA, CDR2 FQGNSA. CDR3 size: 16 residues. V lost 4 bases and J lost 5; bases outside the gene matches: 10. CDR3 nucleotide sequence: TGTGCCAGCAGCTCGAAGCGGGGGGGCCTGGGGGAGACCCAGTACTTC. As protein: CASSSKRGGLGETQYF.

This clonotype was counted a few times. The chain links TRBV7-9 to TRBJ1-1; no clear D. The germline V and J ends were trimmed by 3 bases and 6 bases, with 14 bases remaining between them. CDR1 is SEHNR and CDR2 is FQNEAQ in the germline V gene (reference sequence). The CDR3 consists of 14 residues. The CDR3 region has the DNA TGTGCCAGCAGCTTTCGGTCAGTCGCGGCTGAAGCTTTCTTT. Its protein product is CASSFRSVAAEAFF.

This clonotype has at least ten counts. The chain recombines TRBV12-3 or TRBV12-4 with TRBJ1-1; D is ambiguous. Trimming pared 3 bases from V and 4 bases from J, leaving 9 bases between. The CDR3 is made up of 13 amino acids. The CDR3 loop reads CASSFHSPTEAFF. The CDR3 region has the DNA TGTGCCAGCAGTTTTCATTCCCCCACTGAAGCTTTCTTT.

The sample holds many counts of this clonotype. In nucleotides, the CDR3 is TGCAGTGCTAGGGCAGCTAGCGGGGACCAAGAGACCCAGTACTTC. This translates into CSARAASGDQETQYF. The gene calls are TRBV20-1 and TRBJ2-5, with 9 bases that match TRBD2. CDR1 DFQATT and CDR2 SNEGSKA come from the germline V gene (reference sequence). V trimming: 3 bases; J trimming: 0 bases; junction bases outside the gene matches: 5. The CDR3 runs 15 residues.

This rearrangement joins TRBV5-1 to TRBJ2-7, with 9 positions matching TRBD1. Germline-derived CDR1 and CDR2 are SGHRS and YFSETQ. With 2 bases clipped from V and 1 base from J, the junction kept 7 bases outside the gene matches. This CDR3 has 16 amino acids. The CDR3 region has the DNA TGCGCCAGCAGCTTCGCTACCGGGACAGGGTCCTACGAGCAGTACTTC. The encoded protein is CASSFATGTGSYEQYF.

This clonotype has a handful of counts. J is TRBJ2-1 and V is TRBV18; 10 nucleotides line up with TRBD1. The V gene end was trimmed by 5 bases and the J gene end by 2 bases; junction bases not matched to a gene: 6. Germline loops: CDR1 KGHSH, CDR2 LQKENI. The CDR3 runs 16 residues. This CDR3 is CASSSRGQGTYNEQFF. CDR3 DNA sequence: TGTGCCAGCTCATCACGGGGACAGGGGACCTACAATGAGCAGTTCTTC.

This clonotype showed up many times. The CDR3 DNA is TGTGCCAGCAGCCAGAATGGGGGGGGGACGAACACTGAAGCTTTCTTT. It translates to CASSQNGGGTNTEAFF. The chain uses TRBV7-2 and TRBJ1-1, with a possible D match to TRBD1 (5 bases). The CDR3 is 16 amino acids. The germline V gene has CDR1 SGHTA and CDR2 FQGNSA. Trimming left V 5 bases short and J 1 base short, with 17 bases between.

This sequence joins TRBV12-3 or TRBV12-4 and TRBJ2-7; no clear D gene. The length of the CDR3 is 12 residues. Trimming took off 6 bases at V and 3 bases at J, with 9 bases between the two ends. The CDR3, as DNA: TGTGCCAGCAGCCTAGGGCTCTACGAGCAGTACTTC. Amino acid sequence: CASSLGLYEQYF.

This clonotype was seen more than once but under ten times. The gene calls are TRBV7-3 and TRBJ1-1, with 8 bases identical to TRBD1. The germline CDR1 and CDR2 sequences are SGHTA and FQGTGA. Trimming took 4 bases from V and 2 from J; bases not matched to a gene: 6. This CDR3 is built from 15 residues. In nucleotides, the CDR3 is TGTGCCAGCAGCTCCACCGGGACAGGAAACACTGAAGCTTTCTTT. Its protein product is CASSSTGTGNTEAFF.

Only a few counts were recorded for this clonotype. This could be a read error, since a much larger clone is one nucleotide away. The chain employs TRBV13 and TRBJ2-3, with 8 bases matching TRBD1. The J segment lost 2 bases and the V segment lost 5 bases, leaving 3 bases of the junction unmatched. The CDR3 runs 14 residues. Looked up from germline, CDR1 is PRHDT and CDR2 is FYEKMQ (reference sequence). CDR3 amino acids: CASSRGQVTDTQYF. CDR3 in DNA: TGTGCCAGCAGCCGGGGACAGGTCACAGATACGCAGTATTTT.

This clonotype was seen repeatedly, ten times or more. This chain uses TRBV7-2 with TRBJ2-3; tentative D call: TRBD1 (6 bases). The germline gives CDR1 SGHTA, CDR2 FQGNSA. V lost 5 bases and J 2 bases, leaving 8 bases between the germline ends. This CDR3 contains 13 residues. The CDR3 protein is CASSRDNTDTQYF. Here the CDR3 DNA reads TGTGCCAGCAGCCGGGACAACACAGATACGCAGTATTTT.

This clonotype was observed many times. V is TRBV6-5 and J is TRBJ1-2; perhaps TRBD1 as D (5 bases). V shed 3 bases and J shed 6 bases, with 8 bases lying between them. Germline V CDR1 and CDR2: MNHEY, SVGAGI. The CDR3 totals 12 residues. The CDR3 loop reads CASSYSGDGYTF. CDR3 DNA sequence: TGTGCCAGCAGTTATTCGGGGGATGGCTACACCTTC.

This clonotype was counted many times. The J gene is TRBJ2-1, the V gene TRBV5-1, with 10 bases identical to TRBD1. CDR3 size: 16 residues. The V and J ends lost 4 bases and 0 bases, in that order; junction bases with no gene match: 4. Germline CDR1 reads SGHRS; CDR2 reads YFSETQ. The chain's CDR3 is CASSEGQGSSYNEQFF. DNA of the CDR3: TGCGCCAGCAGCGAGGGACAGGGGAGCTCCTACAATGAGCAGTTCTTC.